This TCR beta chain was identified in a study of blood T cell repertoires in COVID-19. As for the study in general: Specimens from acute and convalescent COVID-19 originated in the United States, Italy and Spain.

The CDR3 consists of 15 residues. V trimming: 1 base; J trimming: 1 base; junction bases outside the gene matches: 0. Per germline, CDR1 SGHTA and CDR2 FQGNSA. Participant age was roughly 18 to 89 years, and participants resided in approximately 24 US areas. Membership in each cohort depended on participant-reported clinical history. Assay: immunoSEQ multiplex PCR; the TCRdb copy retains only in-frame clones and omits some. The table includes some 460,000 clones, around 90% detected once. The chain carries TRBV7-2 and TRBJ2-1; 8 bases map to TRBD1. This receptor was obtained from a woman aged 18-30 years with acute COVID-19. The sample comprised PBMCs or T cells enriched from blood (not recorded which). The CDR3 loop reads CASSLGTGSYNEQFF. CDR3 DNA: TGTGCCAGCAGCTTAGGGACAGGGTCCTACAATGAGCAGTTCTTC.